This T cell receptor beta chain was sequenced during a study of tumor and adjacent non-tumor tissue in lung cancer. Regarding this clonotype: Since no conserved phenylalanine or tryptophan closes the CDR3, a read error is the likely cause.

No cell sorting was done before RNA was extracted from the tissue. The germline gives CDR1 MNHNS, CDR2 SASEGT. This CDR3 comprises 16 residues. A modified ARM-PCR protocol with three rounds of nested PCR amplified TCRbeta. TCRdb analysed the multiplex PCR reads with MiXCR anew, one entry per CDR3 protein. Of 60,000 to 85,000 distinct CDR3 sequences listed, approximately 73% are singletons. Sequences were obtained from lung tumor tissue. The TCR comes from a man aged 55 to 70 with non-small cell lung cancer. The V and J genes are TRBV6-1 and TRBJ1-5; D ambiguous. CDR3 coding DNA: TGTGCCAGCAGTCCCCCGATGTTCAACAGCAATCAGCTCCAGCATTTA. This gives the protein CASSPPMFNSNQLQHL.